The rows below give T cell receptor beta chains drawn from one sample of a study of blood T cell repertoires in COVID-19. TCRdb keeps only in-frame clones here, not all; method: immunoSEQ multiplex PCR. The profile shows some 130,000 clones, 86% of them singletons. The material sequenced was PBMCs or T cells enriched from blood (not recorded which). The receptors derive from a man between 45 and 60 years old who had recovered from COVID-19. Both conserved end residues are part of each CDR3. The D gene is left open where the match is weak. A clone size is listed for some rows: how often the clone was seen (once, few, many), or a class if it is expanded.

V gene	D gene	J gene	clone size	CDR3 protein	CDR3 DNA
TRBV29-1	.	TRBJ1-5	.	CSAGDLGEPQHF	TGCAGCGCCGGGGATCTCGGGGAGCCCCAGCATTTT
TRBV3-1/TRBV3-2	TRBD1	TRBJ1-1	.	CASSRTGSGTEAFF	TGTGCCAGCAGCCGGACAGGGAGCGGAACTGAAGCTTTCTTT
TRBV5-6	.	TRBJ2-2	.	CASDELQGYGELFF	TGTGCCAGCGACGAATTACAGGGATACGGGGAGCTGTTTTTT
TRBV28	TRBD1	TRBJ2-1	.	CASSRPTGADEQFF	TGTGCCAGCAGCCGACCTACAGGGGCCGATGAGCAGTTCTTC
TRBV3-1/TRBV3-2	.	TRBJ1-5	.	CASSQDPRGNQPQHF	TGTGCCAGCAGCCAAGACCCCAGGGGCAATCAGCCCCAGCATTTT
TRBV5-1	TRBD2	TRBJ2-5	.	CASSLLGTSTETQYF	TGCGCCAGCAGCTTGCTGGGGACTAGCACAGAGACCCAGTACTTC
TRBV19	TRBD1	TRBJ1-5	.	CASSPRQGASQPQHF	TGTGCCAGTAGTCCAAGACAGGGGGCGAGCCAGCCCCAGCATTTT
TRBV5-4	TRBD1	TRBJ1-1	.	CASSFVLGQGDTEAFF	TGTGCCAGCAGCTTCGTGCTCGGGCAGGGGGACACTGAAGCTTTCTTT
TRBV7-2	TRBD1	TRBJ1-4	once	CASSLGGQGATNEKLFF	TGTGCCAGCAGCTTAGGAGGACAGGGGGCAACTAATGAAAAACTGTTTTTT
TRBV7-2	.	TRBJ1-1	.	CASSPWASVNTEAFF	TGTGCCAGCAGCCCATGGGCGTCGGTGAACACTGAAGCTTTCTTT
TRBV28	.	TRBJ2-1	.	CASSLQSAWEQFF	TGTGCCAGCAGTCTCCAAAGCGCGTGGGAGCAGTTCTTC
TRBV7-8	TRBD1	TRBJ1-5	few	CASSLVGTVFQPQHF	TGTGCCAGCAGCTTAGTGGGGACAGTGTTTCAGCCCCAGCATTTT
TRBV7-2	.	TRBJ2-3	.	CASSLGDFTDTQYF	TGTGCCAGCAGCTTAGGGGACTTCACAGATACGCAGTATTTT
TRBV6-2/TRBV6-3	TRBD1	TRBJ1-2	.	CASSQRQGDGYTF	TGTGCCAGCAGCCAGAGACAGGGAGATGGCTACACCTTC
TRBV5-4	TRBD1	TRBJ1-1	.	CASSLADRGTEAFF	TGTGCCAGCAGCTTGGCCGACAGGGGCACTGAAGCTTTCTTT
TRBV6-5	TRBD2	TRBJ2-1	once	CASSYGGTRRYEQFF	TGTGCCAGCAGTTACGGGGGGACTAGGAGGTATGAGCAGTTCTTC
TRBV7-2	.	TRBJ2-7	.	CASSLYEQYF	TGTGCCAGCAGTCTATACGAGCAGTACTTC
TRBV11-1	.	TRBJ1-1	.	CASTPVEGAEAFF	TGTGCCAGCACCCCGGTTGAGGGGGCTGAAGCTTTCTTT
TRBV7-8	.	TRBJ1-6	few	CASSSNSDRPNSPLHF	TGTGCCAGCAGCTCCAACTCAGACAGACCTAATTCACCCCTCCACTTT
TRBV7-3	.	TRBJ2-2	.	CASSLSDTGELFF	TGTGCCAGCAGCTTGTCCGACACCGGGGAGCTGTTTTTT
TRBV5-8	.	TRBJ1-4	once	CASSPKRGVNEKLFF	TGTGCCAGCAGCCCAAAGCGAGGTGTAAATGAAAAACTGTTTTTT
TRBV5-6	TRBD1	TRBJ1-1	few	CASSTGQSNTEAFF	TGTGCCAGCAGCACGGGACAGTCGAACACTGAAGCTTTCTTT
TRBV7-9	.	TRBJ2-1	few	CASSSLSKRQFF	TGTGCCAGCAGCTCCCTATCGAAGCGGCAGTTCTTC
TRBV2	.	TRBJ1-2	many	CASSVGRIYGYTF	TGTGCCAGCAGTGTGGGCCGGATTTATGGCTACACCTTC
TRBV19	.	TRBJ2-5	.	CASSHTGSGQETQYF	TGTGCCAGTAGCCATACGGGGTCGGGCCAAGAGACCCAGTACTTC
TRBV19	.	TRBJ1-1	.	CASMTWRGPMNTEAFF	TGTGCCAGTATGACTTGGAGGGGCCCGATGAACACTGAAGCTTTCTTT
TRBV7-2	TRBD1	TRBJ1-5	.	CASSQTRGRGQPQHF	TGTGCCAGCAGCCAGACGAGGGGGCGCGGGCAGCCCCAGCATTTT
TRBV6-5	.	TRBJ1-2	.	CASRHDSNYGYTF	TGTGCCAGCAGGCACGACAGTAACTATGGCTACACCTTC
TRBV5-4	TRBD1	TRBJ1-5	.	CASRGGTGHSNQPQHF	TGTGCCAGCAGGGGAGGGACAGGGCATAGCAATCAGCCCCAGCATTTT
TRBV5-1	TRBD1	TRBJ2-2	.	CASRYTGGGGELFF	TGCGCCAGCAGATATACAGGGGGCGGCGGGGAGCTGTTTTTT
TRBV7-8	TRBD1	TRBJ1-6	.	CASSLADRGNSPLHF	TGTGCCAGCAGCTTAGCGGACAGGGGGAATTCACCCCTCCACTTT
TRBV7-2	.	TRBJ1-1	.	CASSPRQLMNTEAFF	TGTGCCAGCAGTCCAAGACAGTTAATGAACACTGAAGCTTTCTTT
TRBV5-4	.	TRBJ2-6	many	CASSLGQTGANVLTF	TGTGCCAGCAGCTTGGGACAAACTGGGGCCAACGTCCTGACTTTC
TRBV4-1	TRBD1	TRBJ1-2	.	CASSQDRGRKGYTF	TGCGCCAGCAGCCAGGACAGGGGGAGAAAGGGCTACACCTTC
TRBV3-1/TRBV3-2	TRBD1	TRBJ2-3	.	CASSLGTGDTQYF	TGTGCCAGCAGCCTAGGGACAGGGGATACGCAGTATTTT
TRBV10-3	TRBD1	TRBJ1-6	.	CAISRQGAFNSPLHF	TGTGCCATCAGCCGACAGGGGGCTTTTAATTCACCCCTCCACTTT
TRBV2	TRBD2	TRBJ2-1	.	CASSGPSGSYNEQFF	TGTGCCAGCAGTGGGCCTAGCGGGTCCTACAATGAGCAGTTCTTC